Presented here are 21 T cell receptor beta chains from one specimen sequenced in a study of T cell responses to AZD1222 COVID-19 vaccine. Using immunoSEQ multiplex PCR, the repertoire was profiled, and TCRdb retains in-frame clones only, with some absent. The sample carries about 120,000 clones, around nine tenths recorded once. Sequences were derived from peripheral blood, sampled on day 0 of AZD1222 vaccination. The receptors were sampled from an adult in good health.

In this sample, this clone turned up a few times. This chain uses TRBV28 with TRBJ2-2, with 9 bases matching TRBD1. In germline, CDR1 is MDHEN, CDR2 SYDVKM. J was trimmed by 0 bases and V by 6 bases; bases with no gene match: 8. The CDR3 loop spans 17 amino acids. In nucleotides, the CDR3 is TGTGCCAGCAGGCTCATTACAGGGGGCCCGAACACCGGGGAGCTGTTTTTT. This sequence encodes CASRLITGGPNTGELFF.

This sequence joins TRBV6-2 or TRBV6-3 and TRBJ1-2; the match to TRBD1 covers 10 bases. This CDR3 comprises 14 residues. Germline V gene sequence: CDR1 MNHEY, CDR2 SVGEGT. After removal of 2 bases from V and 7 bases from J, the junction contained 4 bases not matched to a gene. The CDR3 DNA reads as TGTGCCAGCAGTTACCGGACAGGGGGATCTGGCTACACCTTC. Its protein product is CASSYRTGGSGYTF.

J is TRBJ2-2 and V is TRBV19; D is ambiguous. The CDR3 sequence is 11 residues long. Trimming shortened V by 5 bases and J by 7 bases, and 5 bases separated the two germline ends. Germline CDR1 LNHDA, CDR2 SQIVND (reference sequence). CDR3 sequence (DNA): TGTGCCAGTAGTCGCAGCGGGGAGCTGTTTTTT. This codes for CASSRSGELFF. Together with reference TRBV19 and TRBJ2-2, the CDR3 gives the full variable domain: DGGITQSPKYLFRKEGQNVTLSCEQNLNHDAMYWYRQDPGQGLRLIYYSQIVNDFQKGDIAEGYSVSREKKESFPLTVTSAQKNPTAFYLCASSRSGELFFGEGSRLTVL.

The genes are TRBV5-3 and TRBJ2-7, with a weak D call TRBD2 (5 bases). TRBV5-3 is annotated as an ORF whose role is uncertain. This CDR3 contains 14 residues. The V end was cut by 4 bases, the J end by 3 bases, with 14 bases between. The CDR3 reads CARSLRRSNYEQYF. The CDR3 nucleotides are TGTGCCAGAAGCCTCCGGAGGAGCAACTACGAGCAGTACTTC.

This rearrangement joins TRBV6-5 to TRBJ2-2; TRBD2 agrees at 12 bases. Per the germline V gene, CDR1 is MNHEY and CDR2 is SVGAGI. The V and J ends lost 6 bases and 6 bases, in that order; junction bases with no gene match: 5. The CDR3 length is 15 residues. The DNA for the CDR3 is TGTGCCAGCAGCAAACTAGCGGGAGGCCCCGGGGAGCTGTTTTTT. It specifies CASSKLAGGPGELFF.

The chain uses TRBV7-9 and TRBJ1-5; D gene uncertain. CDR1 SEHNR and CDR2 FQNEAQ come from the germline V gene (reference sequence). V lost 5 bases to trimming and J lost 5 bases, with 10 bases between them. The CDR3 consists of 13 residues. In nucleotides, the CDR3 is TGTGCCAGCAGCCCGGCCGGGGATCAGCCCCAGCATTTT. Encoded protein: CASSPAGDQPQHF.

This clone has only one observation. The CDR3, as DNA: TGTGCCAGCAGGATAGCGGGAGCGTCAGATACGCAGTATTTT. It specifies CASRIAGASDTQYF. V usage is TRBV2 and J usage is TRBJ2-3; TRBD2 agrees at 9 bases. The CDR3 totals 14 residues. In germline, CDR1 is SNHLY, CDR2 FYNNEI. Trimming removed 6 bases from V and 4 bases from J; junction bases left unmatched: 5.

This rearrangement joins TRBV27 to TRBJ2-5; D is uncertain. V gave up 2 bases and J gave up 5 bases, with 12 bases separating them. The CDR3 runs 14 residues. CDR1 is MNHEY, CDR2 SMNVEV, per germline (reference sequence). This chain's CDR3 is CASSLTPRRETQYF. The CDR3 DNA reads as TGTGCCAGCAGTTTAACCCCTCGACGGGAGACCCAGTACTTC.

This chain links TRBV4-2 with TRBJ2-3; D possibly corresponds to TRBD2 (6 bases). CDR1 is LGHNA, CDR2 YNFKEQ, per germline. V lost 0 bases and J 2 bases, leaving 9 bases between the germline ends. This CDR3 comprises 15 residues. The CDR3 DNA reads as TGTGCCAGCAGCCAAGATCCGGGAGTCACAGATACGCAGTATTTT. The encoded protein is CASSQDPGVTDTQYF.

As for this clone: Relative to the germline gene, one junction end is altered; a read error may explain this. V usage is TRBV6-5 and J usage is TRBJ1-2; perhaps TRBD1 as D (5 bases). Per the germline V gene, CDR1 is MNHEY and CDR2 is SVGAGI. This CDR3 is 13 amino acids long. DNA for the CDR3: TGTGCCGGCAGTTACGCAGCAGGGAACTTGGGCACCTTC. This translates into CAGSYAAGNLGTF.

The chain has TRBV29-1 and TRBJ2-3; the D is unclear. CDR3 size: 12 residues. Looked up from germline, CDR1 is SQVTM and CDR2 is ANQGSEA. Between the trimmed V and J ends, which lost 1 base and 0 bases, there was a span of 2 bases. CDR3 nucleotides: TGCAGCGTTGAAGTTAGCACAGATACGCAGTATTTT. Encoded protein: CSVEVSTDTQYF.

The rearrangement links TRBV7-2 to TRBJ1-5, with 7 bases identical to TRBD1. V was clipped by 5 bases and J by 2 bases; unmatched bases: 3. The CDR3 loop spans 14 amino acids. Germline V gene sequence: CDR1 SGHTA, CDR2 FQGNSA. CDR3 region: CASSTGTGNQPQHF. For the CDR3, the DNA is TGTGCCAGCAGCACAGGGACAGGCAATCAGCCCCAGCATTTT.

This clone was counted once. This chain connects TRBV12-3 or TRBV12-4 to TRBJ2-1, with 9 positions matching TRBD1. The CDR3 consists of 13 residues. The CDR3 reads CGSGTGRNNEQFF. The CDR3 DNA sequence: TGTGGTTCCGGGACAGGGCGCAACAATGAGCAGTTCTTC.

The chain couples TRBV28 to TRBJ1-1; 9 bases are shared with TRBD1. This CDR3 has 17 residues. CDR1 and CDR2 from the germline V gene are MDHEN and SYDVKM. The J segment lost 0 bases and the V segment lost 2 bases, leaving 7 bases of the junction unmatched. Here the CDR3 reads CASSLPTGGAMNTEAFF. The CDR3 DNA sequence: TGTGCCAGCAGTTTACCCACAGGGGGCGCAATGAACACTGAAGCTTTCTTT. Drawing the rest from reference TRBV28 and TRBJ1-1, the complete variable domain is DVKVTQSSRYLVKRTGEKVFLECVQDMDHENMFWYRQDPGLGLRLIYFSYDVKMKEKGDIPEGYSVSREKKERFSLILESASTNQTSMYLCASSLPTGGAMNTEAFFGQGTRLTVV.

This clone has only a few counts. The rearrangement uses TRBV25-1 and TRBJ2-2, with 7 bases matching TRBD1. Trimming cost V 1 base and J 1 base; bases outside gene matches: 0. Germline V gene data show CDR1 as MGHDK and CDR2 as SYGVNS. The CDR3 is made up of 15 amino acids. The CDR3 here is CASSEWTGNTGELFF. The CDR3 DNA follows: TGTGCCAGCAGTGAATGGACAGGGAACACCGGGGAGCTGTTTTTT.

The J gene is TRBJ2-3, the V gene TRBV5-1; perhaps TRBD2 as D (5 bases). The CDR3 spans 16 residues. Germline-derived CDR1 and CDR2 are SGHRS and YFSETQ. V lost 2 bases and J lost 2, with 15 bases in between. CDR3 sequence reads: CASSFGRQRYTDTQYF. The CDR3 DNA is TGCGCCAGCAGCTTTGGTAGGCAGCGGTACACAGATACGCAGTATTTT.

The chain couples TRBV10-3 to TRBJ2-7; 9 bases are shared with TRBD1. V was clipped by 3 bases and J by 4 bases; unmatched bases: 4. The germline V gene encodes CDR1 ENHRY and CDR2 SYGVKD. There are 14 residues in the CDR3. The CDR3 reads CAISEWTGAYEQYF. The CDR3 DNA follows: TGTGCCATCAGTGAATGGACAGGGGCTTACGAGCAGTACTTC.

This clone was observed a handful of times. The CDR3 coding sequence is TGCGCCAGCAGTGAATTTGTCGTCGGCGGGGAGCTGTTTTTT. Its protein product is CASSEFVVGGELFF. This rearrangement joins TRBV10-2 to TRBJ2-2; D remains ambiguous. The germline V gene encodes CDR1 WSHSY and CDR2 SAAADI. The germline V and J ends were trimmed by 3 bases and 7 bases, with 12 bases remaining between them. This CDR3 contains 14 residues.

For the CDR3, the DNA is TGTGCCATCGGGGGCGGGCAGAATTTACGTGGGCAGTACTTC. This encodes CAIGGGQNLRGQYF. The chain links TRBV10-3 to TRBJ2-7, with D possibly being TRBD1 (6 bases). This CDR3 comprises 14 residues. V was shortened by 8 bases and J by 9 bases, with 23 bases between the two germline ends. CDR1 and CDR2 from the germline V gene are ENHRY and SYGVKD.

The chain couples TRBV9 to TRBJ2-5; D is ambiguous. Looked up from germline, CDR1 is SGDLS and CDR2 is YYNGEE. Trimming took 0 bases from V and 7 from J, leaving 10 bases between them. The CDR3 is 13 amino acids. As DNA, the CDR3 is TGTGCCAGCAGCGTAGCTGTAGAAGGGACCCAGTACTTC. Residues: CASSVAVEGTQYF.

This clone has just a few counts. The chain has TRBV19 and TRBJ2-5; D call uncertain. Between the trimmed V and J ends, which lost 2 bases and 5 bases, there was a span of 15 bases. The length of the CDR3 is 15 residues. Looked up from germline, CDR1 is LNHDA and CDR2 is SQIVND (reference sequence). The CDR3 here is CASSIIATSGETQYF. DNA for the CDR3: TGTGCCAGTAGTATAATAGCTACCTCCGGGGAGACCCAGTACTTC.